This is a list of T cell receptor beta chains from one sample in a study of Ad26.COV2.S vaccination and SARS-CoV-2 variants. The protocol was immunoSEQ multiplex PCR, while the TCRdb copy is restricted to in-frame clones and leaves out a portion. The sample has about 400,000 clones; roughly 90% are singletons. The specimen comprised peripheral blood, sampled in a trial of Ad26.COV2.S vaccine versus placebo. The receptors were gathered from a person between 18 and 59 years old who received the Ad26.COV2.S COVID-19 vaccine or a placebo. Both conserved end residues are part of each CDR3. A D gene is named only where the DNA matches it firmly. The size field is filled for only some rows; it gives once, few, many or a size class.

j_call: TRBJ2-7
v_call: TRBV2
d_call: TRBD2
clone_size: -
cdr3_aa: CASSVGREVNEQYF
cdr3_nt: TGTGCCAGCAGTGTGGGGCGGGAGGTCAACGAGCAGTACTTC

j_call: TRBJ2-7
v_call: TRBV12-3/TRBV12-4
d_call: -
clone_size: -
cdr3_aa: CASSLQDRHQQYF
cdr3_nt: TGTGCCAGCAGTTTACAGGACAGACATCAGCAGTACTTC

j_call: TRBJ2-1
v_call: TRBV5-1
d_call: TRBD1
clone_size: -
cdr3_aa: CASSLVGTGGNEQFF
cdr3_nt: TGCGCCAGCAGCTTGGTAGGGACAGGGGGTAATGAGCAGTTCTTC

j_call: TRBJ2-7
v_call: TRBV11-3
d_call: TRBD1
clone_size: few
cdr3_aa: CASSLDGQGGSYEQYF
cdr3_nt: TGTGCCAGCAGCTTAGATGGACAGGGTGGCTCCTACGAGCAGTACTTC

j_call: TRBJ1-3
v_call: TRBV5-6
d_call: -
clone_size: -
cdr3_aa: CASSLASWGRSSGNTIYF
cdr3_nt: TGTGCCAGCAGCTTGGCCTCGTGGGGACGTAGCTCTGGAAACACCATATATTTT

j_call: TRBJ2-1
v_call: TRBV5-4
d_call: -
clone_size: -
cdr3_aa: CASSLAAESSYNEQFF
cdr3_nt: TGTGCCAGCAGCTTGGCGGCGGAGAGCTCCTACAATGAGCAGTTCTTC

j_call: TRBJ1-5
v_call: TRBV5-1
d_call: -
clone_size: -
cdr3_aa: CASSLEGASNQPQHF
cdr3_nt: TGCGCCAGCAGCTTGGAAGGGGCCAGCAATCAGCCCCAGCATTTT

j_call: TRBJ1-5
v_call: TRBV28
d_call: TRBD1
clone_size: -
cdr3_aa: CASSLPRGTDFSPQHF
cdr3_nt: TGTGCCAGCAGTTTGCCCCGCGGGACAGACTTTTCGCCCCAGCATTTT

j_call: TRBJ2-2
v_call: TRBV9
d_call: -
clone_size: -
cdr3_aa: CASSVVGDSGTGELFF
cdr3_nt: TGTGCCAGCAGCGTAGTTGGGGATTCTGGCACCGGGGAGCTGTTTTTT

j_call: TRBJ1-6
v_call: TRBV5-4
d_call: TRBD1
clone_size: -
cdr3_aa: CASSTSQGVGNSPLHF
cdr3_nt: TGTGCCAGCAGTACGTCCCAGGGGGTAGGAAATTCACCCCTCCACTTT

j_call: TRBJ1-3
v_call: TRBV4-1
d_call: -
clone_size: -
cdr3_aa: CASSPGLPRSVGNTIYF
cdr3_nt: TGCGCCAGCAGCCCGGGGCTACCCAGATCCGTTGGAAACACCATATATTTT

j_call: TRBJ2-2
v_call: TRBV11-2
d_call: TRBD2
clone_size: -
cdr3_aa: CASRPQLAAKEGRELFF
cdr3_nt: TGTGCCAGCAGACCCCAACTAGCGGCTAAAGAAGGCAGGGAGCTGTTTTTT

j_call: TRBJ1-5
v_call: TRBV7-8
d_call: -
clone_size: -
cdr3_aa: CASSLEGRYSNQPQHF
cdr3_nt: TGTGCCAGCAGCTTAGAGGGCAGATATTCGAATCAGCCCCAGCATTTT

j_call: TRBJ2-2
v_call: TRBV5-1
d_call: -
clone_size: -
cdr3_aa: CASSSLWSTGELFF
cdr3_nt: TGCGCCAGCAGCTCACTATGGTCCACCGGGGAGCTGTTTTTT

j_call: TRBJ2-2
v_call: TRBV9
d_call: -
clone_size: -
cdr3_aa: CASSVGGQGAGELFF
cdr3_nt: TGTGCCAGCAGCGTAGGGGGGCAGGGTGCCGGGGAGCTGTTTTTT

j_call: TRBJ1-4
v_call: TRBV7-2
d_call: -
clone_size: -
cdr3_aa: CASSSTGFNEKLFF
cdr3_nt: TGTGCCAGCAGCTCCACAGGGTTTAATGAAAAACTGTTTTTT

j_call: TRBJ1-2
v_call: TRBV11-2
d_call: -
clone_size: -
cdr3_aa: CASSLSAGGNYGYTF
cdr3_nt: TGTGCCAGCAGCTTATCTGCGGGGGGGAACTATGGCTACACCTTC

j_call: TRBJ2-3
v_call: TRBV5-6
d_call: TRBD2
clone_size: -
cdr3_aa: CASSSPSGRARDTQYF
cdr3_nt: TGTGCCAGCAGCTCCCCTAGCGGGAGGGCCCGCGATACGCAGTATTTT

j_call: TRBJ2-5
v_call: TRBV5-1
d_call: TRBD2
clone_size: -
cdr3_aa: CASSSNLLAAYQETQYF
cdr3_nt: TGCGCCAGCAGCTCGAACCTACTAGCGGCGTACCAAGAGACCCAGTACTTC

j_call: TRBJ1-3
v_call: TRBV6-5
d_call: -
clone_size: -
cdr3_aa: CASSLKSGATGNTIYF
cdr3_nt: TGTGCCAGCAGTTTAAAGTCAGGGGCTACCGGAAACACCATATATTTT

j_call: TRBJ1-2
v_call: TRBV5-1
d_call: TRBD1
clone_size: -
cdr3_aa: CASSPGTGGEDYGYTF
cdr3_nt: TGCGCCAGCAGCCCAGGGACAGGGGGCGAGGATTATGGCTACACCTTC

j_call: TRBJ2-2
v_call: TRBV14
d_call: -
clone_size: once
cdr3_aa: CASSTRVNTGELFF
cdr3_nt: TGTGCCAGCAGCACGCGCGTGAACACCGGGGAGCTGTTTTTT

j_call: TRBJ2-7
v_call: TRBV11-3
d_call: -
clone_size: -
cdr3_aa: CASSSGYEQYF
cdr3_nt: TGTGCCAGCAGCTCAGGCTACGAGCAGTACTTC

j_call: TRBJ2-7
v_call: TRBV12-3/TRBV12-4
d_call: TRBD1
clone_size: -
cdr3_aa: CASSSGTAFEQYF
cdr3_nt: TGTGCCAGCAGTTCTGGGACAGCCTTCGAGCAGTACTTC

j_call: TRBJ2-5
v_call: TRBV7-9
d_call: -
clone_size: -
cdr3_aa: CASSFSVNQETQYF
cdr3_nt: TGTGCCAGCAGCTTTAGTGTGAACCAAGAGACCCAGTACTTC

j_call: TRBJ2-5
v_call: TRBV4-1
d_call: TRBD2
clone_size: -
cdr3_aa: CASSPGLAGSRTETQYF
cdr3_nt: TGCGCCAGCAGCCCGGGACTAGCGGGATCTAGAACGGAGACCCAGTACTTC

j_call: TRBJ2-1
v_call: TRBV24-1
d_call: TRBD1
clone_size: once
cdr3_aa: CATSDLYTGDNEQFF
cdr3_nt: TGTGCCACCAGTGATTTGTACACAGGGGACAATGAGCAGTTCTTC

j_call: TRBJ1-5
v_call: TRBV12-3/TRBV12-4
d_call: -
clone_size: once
cdr3_aa: CASSSSANQPQHF
cdr3_nt: TGTGCCAGCAGTTCTTCAGCGAATCAGCCCCAGCATTTT

j_call: TRBJ1-4
v_call: TRBV20-1
d_call: -
clone_size: -
cdr3_aa: CSASNEGNEKLFF
cdr3_nt: TGCAGTGCTAGTAATGAGGGAAATGAAAAACTGTTTTTT

j_call: TRBJ1-3
v_call: TRBV18
d_call: -
clone_size: medium-sized
cdr3_aa: CASSPTSSGNTIYF
cdr3_nt: TGTGCCAGCTCACCAACGAGCTCTGGAAACACCATATATTTT

j_call: TRBJ2-7
v_call: TRBV5-1
d_call: TRBD1
clone_size: -
cdr3_aa: CASSHSGGNYEQYF
cdr3_nt: TGCGCCAGCAGCCATTCAGGGGGCAACTACGAGCAGTACTTC

j_call: TRBJ1-6
v_call: TRBV2
d_call: TRBD1
clone_size: -
cdr3_aa: CASSEGTGRSPLHF
cdr3_nt: TGTGCCAGCAGTGAGGGGACAGGGAGGTCACCCCTCCACTTT

j_call: TRBJ1-5
v_call: TRBV24-1
d_call: -
clone_size: -
cdr3_aa: CATNLPRDIDSNQPQHF
cdr3_nt: TGTGCCACCAATCTCCCCCGGGACATCGATAGCAATCAGCCCCAGCATTTT

j_call: TRBJ2-1
v_call: TRBV6-5
d_call: TRBD2
clone_size: -
cdr3_aa: CATTSGRPYNEQFF
cdr3_nt: TGTGCCACCACTAGCGGGAGACCCTACAATGAGCAGTTCTTC

j_call: TRBJ2-2
v_call: TRBV7-2
d_call: -
clone_size: -
cdr3_aa: CASHYGTGTAGELFF
cdr3_nt: TGTGCCAGCCATTACGGAACCGGAACAGCCGGGGAGCTGTTTTTT

j_call: TRBJ1-2
v_call: TRBV5-6
d_call: TRBD1
clone_size: -
cdr3_aa: CASSWDRGVYGYTF
cdr3_nt: TGTGCCAGCAGCTGGGACAGGGGGGTCTATGGCTACACCTTC

j_call: TRBJ1-6
v_call: TRBV19
d_call: -
clone_size: -
cdr3_aa: CASKVMGDSPLHF
cdr3_nt: TGTGCCAGTAAGGTGATGGGGGATTCACCCCTCCACTTT

j_call: TRBJ1-4
v_call: TRBV28
d_call: -
clone_size: once
cdr3_aa: CASSDGTLNEKLFF
cdr3_nt: TGTGCCAGCAGTGACGGGACCTTAAATGAAAAACTGTTTTTT

j_call: TRBJ2-3
v_call: TRBV28
d_call: -
clone_size: -
cdr3_aa: CASSPATDTQYF
cdr3_nt: TGTGCCAGCAGTCCAGCCACAGATACGCAGTATTTT

j_call: TRBJ1-2
v_call: TRBV28
d_call: TRBD1
clone_size: -
cdr3_aa: CASSSPRTGPYGYTF
cdr3_nt: TGTGCCAGCAGTTCGCCTCGGACAGGGCCCTATGGCTACACCTTC

j_call: TRBJ2-2
v_call: TRBV28
d_call: -
clone_size: -
cdr3_aa: CASNPRGANTGELFF
cdr3_nt: TGTGCCAGCAACCCCCGGGGGGCTAACACCGGGGAGCTGTTTTTT

j_call: TRBJ1-3
v_call: TRBV6-2/TRBV6-3
d_call: -
clone_size: -
cdr3_aa: CASSYDSTIYF
cdr3_nt: TGTGCCAGCAGTTACGATAGCACCATATATTTT

j_call: TRBJ2-7
v_call: TRBV5-1
d_call: -
clone_size: -
cdr3_aa: CASSLVRNEQYF
cdr3_nt: TGCGCCAGCAGCTTGGTTCGGAACGAGCAGTACTTC

j_call: TRBJ1-1
v_call: TRBV10-1
d_call: -
clone_size: -
cdr3_aa: CASSGQHTEAFF
cdr3_nt: TGCGCCAGCAGTGGACAGCACACTGAAGCTTTCTTT

j_call: TRBJ2-3
v_call: TRBV10-3
d_call: -
clone_size: -
cdr3_aa: CAISDLASGTDTQYF
cdr3_nt: TGTGCCATCAGTGATCTCGCTAGCGGCACAGATACGCAGTATTTT

j_call: TRBJ2-2
v_call: TRBV7-3
d_call: -
clone_size: -
cdr3_aa: CASSLRLGAAQNTGELFF
cdr3_nt: TGTGCCAGCAGCTTAAGGTTGGGGGCCGCGCAGAACACCGGGGAGCTGTTTTTT

j_call: TRBJ1-2
v_call: TRBV3-1/TRBV3-2
d_call: TRBD1
clone_size: -
cdr3_aa: CASSQGTGGAWGYTF
cdr3_nt: TGTGCCAGCAGCCAGGGGACAGGGGGCGCTTGGGGCTACACCTTC

j_call: TRBJ2-2
v_call: TRBV10-1
d_call: -
clone_size: -
cdr3_aa: CASSLQAGELFF
cdr3_nt: TGCGCCAGCAGTTTACAGGCCGGGGAGCTGTTTTTT

j_call: TRBJ1-2
v_call: TRBV20-1
d_call: -
clone_size: -
cdr3_aa: CSASTGARGYTF
cdr3_nt: TGCAGTGCTAGTACGGGGGCGAGAGGCTACACCTTC

j_call: TRBJ1-1
v_call: TRBV28
d_call: -
clone_size: -
cdr3_aa: CASMVYSEAFF
cdr3_nt: TGTGCCAGCATGGTTTACTCTGAAGCTTTCTTT

j_call: TRBJ1-1
v_call: TRBV6-2/TRBV6-3
d_call: TRBD1
clone_size: many
cdr3_aa: CASSWDSEAFF
cdr3_nt: TGTGCCAGCAGTTGGGACAGCGAAGCTTTCTTT

j_call: TRBJ1-6
v_call: TRBV30
d_call: TRBD1
clone_size: few
cdr3_aa: CAWSTPTGKTYNSPLHF
cdr3_nt: TGTGCCTGGAGCACCCCGACAGGGAAAACCTATAATTCACCCCTCCACTTT

j_call: TRBJ2-2
v_call: TRBV5-1
d_call: -
clone_size: few
cdr3_aa: CASSLGSLANTGELFF
cdr3_nt: TGCGCCAGCAGCTTGGGTTCACTTGCGAACACCGGGGAGCTGTTTTTT

j_call: TRBJ1-6
v_call: TRBV25-1
d_call: -
clone_size: -
cdr3_aa: CASSLISYNSPLHF
cdr3_nt: TGTGCCAGCAGTTTAATTTCCTATAATTCACCCCTCCACTTT

j_call: TRBJ2-1
v_call: TRBV7-6
d_call: TRBD1
clone_size: -
cdr3_aa: CASSLETGDGNEQFF
cdr3_nt: TGTGCCAGCAGCTTAGAAACAGGGGACGGCAATGAGCAGTTCTTC

j_call: TRBJ1-5
v_call: TRBV4-3
d_call: -
clone_size: -
cdr3_aa: CASSQDWGNYNQPQHF
cdr3_nt: TGCGCCAGCAGCCAAGATTGGGGGAATTACAATCAGCCCCAGCATTTT

j_call: TRBJ1-5
v_call: TRBV4-2
d_call: -
clone_size: -
cdr3_aa: CASSQGEDEDQPQHF
cdr3_nt: TGTGCCAGCAGCCAAGGGGAAGATGAGGATCAGCCCCAGCATTTT

j_call: TRBJ2-7
v_call: TRBV11-2
d_call: -
clone_size: -
cdr3_aa: CASSSGLGAPYEQYF
cdr3_nt: TGTGCCAGCAGCTCGGGACTGGGGGCGCCCTACGAGCAGTACTTC

j_call: TRBJ1-4
v_call: TRBV7-9
d_call: -
clone_size: -
cdr3_aa: CASSHPPGHREKLFF
cdr3_nt: TGTGCCAGCAGCCACCCCCCGGGGCATCGTGAAAAACTGTTTTTT